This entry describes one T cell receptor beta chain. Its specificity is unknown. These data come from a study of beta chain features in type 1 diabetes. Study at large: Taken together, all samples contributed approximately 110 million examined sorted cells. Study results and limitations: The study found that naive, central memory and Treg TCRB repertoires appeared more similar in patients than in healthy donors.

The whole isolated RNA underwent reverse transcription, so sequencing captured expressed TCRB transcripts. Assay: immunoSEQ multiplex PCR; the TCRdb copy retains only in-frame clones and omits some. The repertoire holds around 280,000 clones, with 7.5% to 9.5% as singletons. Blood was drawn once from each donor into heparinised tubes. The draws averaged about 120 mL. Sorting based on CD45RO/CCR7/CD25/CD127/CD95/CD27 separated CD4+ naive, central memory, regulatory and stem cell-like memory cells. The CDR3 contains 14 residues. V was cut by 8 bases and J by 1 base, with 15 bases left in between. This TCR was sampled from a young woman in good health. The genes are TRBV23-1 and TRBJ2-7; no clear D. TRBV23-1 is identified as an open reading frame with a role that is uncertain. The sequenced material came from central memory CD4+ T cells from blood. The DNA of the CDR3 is TGCGCCAGCGGACCGTCTAGAAGGTCCTACGAGCAGTACTTC. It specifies CASGPSRRSYEQYF.